The clone carrying this T cell receptor (beta chain) was detected once. Antigen specificity is unknown. Within the sample, other DNA sequences also encode this same CDR3. Generated by immunoSEQ multiplex PCR, the TCRdb table keeps only in-frame clones and is missing some. The sample includes approximately 600,000 clones, 95% of them seen just once. As defined, naive CD8 cells were CD45RO-negative and positively selected for CCR7, with terminally differentiated effector memory CD45RA+ cells excluded. The data originate from a study of shared clonotypes between healthy human individuals. Study conclusions and caveats: Represented genetic and exposure-history diversity was restricted by having few donors.

This CDR3 has 11 amino acids. The germline gives CDR1 MDHEN, CDR2 SYDVKM. Between the trimmed V and J ends, which lost 2 bases and 4 bases, there was a span of 3 bases. The sequence came from a woman aged 25 to 45 in good health. The sample taken for sequencing was naive CD8+ T cells sorted from blood. V is TRBV28 and J is TRBJ2-7; D gene unclear. CDR3 protein: CASSLGYEQYF. DNA for the CDR3: TGTGCCAGCAGTTTAGGATACGAGCAGTACTTC.